Shown below are 8 T cell receptor beta chains from a single sample sequenced in a study of cytotoxic CD8 clonotypes in ibrutinib-treated CLL. The protocol was immunoSEQ multiplex PCR, while the TCRdb copy is restricted to in-frame clones and leaves out a portion. This table holds some 200,000 clones, about 72% found once. This specimen consisted of PBMCs, obtained after 24 months of ibrutinib treatment. These receptors were collected from a human donor with chronic lymphocytic leukemia.

The J gene is TRBJ2-1, the V gene TRBV2, with 7 bases aligning to TRBD2. V shed 3 bases and J 4 bases; nucleotides not matched to a gene: 6. Germline assignment: CDR1 SNHLY and CDR2 FYNNEI. The CDR3 is made up of 15 amino acids. Here the CDR3 reads CASSEMVAGYNEQFF. CDR3 coding DNA: TGTGCCAGCAGTGAGATGGTAGCGGGTTACAATGAGCAGTTCTTC.

This chain joins TRBV7-9 and TRBJ2-7; TRBD2 is a possible D gene (5 bases). The CDR3 contains 14 residues. V was clipped by 2 bases and J by 2 bases, with 10 bases between them. Germline V gene data show CDR1 as SEHNR and CDR2 as FQNEAQ (reference sequence). CDR3 bases: TGTGCCAGCAGCTTATCCGCGGGCCCCTACGAGCAGTACTTC. It specifies CASSLSAGPYEQYF.

Remarks on this clone: This sample includes further DNA sequences coding for the same CDR3. V usage is TRBV5-1 and J usage is TRBJ2-7; tentatively, D is TRBD1 (6 bases). CDR1 is SGHRS and CDR2 is YFSETQ in the germline V gene. This CDR3 is built from 16 residues. Trimming left V 2 bases short and J 3 bases short, with 18 bases between. The CDR3 nucleotides are TGCGCCAGCAGCTTACGACAGGCAAGGACCAACTACGAGCAGTACTTC. Amino acids: CASSLRQARTNYEQYF.

This clone was seen a handful of times. This chain links TRBV5-1 with TRBJ1-2, with no clear D. V was cut by 1 base and J by 3 bases, with 7 bases left in between. CDR3 length equals 13 residues. The germline V gene has CDR1 SGHRS and CDR2 YFSETQ. The CDR3 reads CASSLNSYYGYTF. CDR3 in DNA: TGCGCCAGCAGCTTGAACAGTTACTATGGCTACACCTTC.

In its sample, this clone was seen once. This rearrangement joins TRBV5-4 to TRBJ2-5, with TRBD2 as a possible D gene (5 bases). Germline CDR1 SGHNT, CDR2 YYREEE (reference sequence). CDR3 size: 15 residues. V was shortened by 0 bases and J by 0 bases, with 9 bases between the two germline ends. CDR3 DNA sequence: TGTGCCAGCAGCTTGGGGCTAGCAGACCAAGAGACCCAGTACTTC. Its protein product is CASSLGLADQETQYF.

The chain couples TRBV7-9 to TRBJ2-3, with D unresolved. This CDR3 region has 15 residues. Germline V gene sequence: CDR1 SEHNR, CDR2 FQNEAQ (reference sequence). Trimming stripped 1 base from V and 3 bases from J, with 11 bases between. The CDR3 protein is CASSLDGQLTDTQYF. Written as DNA, the CDR3 is TGTGCCAGCAGCTTAGATGGCCAGCTGACAGATACGCAGTATTTT.

This chain links TRBV10-1 with TRBJ2-2; D gene unclear. CDR1 and CDR2 (germline): WNHNN, SYGVQD (reference sequence). The CDR3 sequence is 13 residues long. The V end lost 4 bases, the J end lost 3 bases, and 6 bases lay between the germline ends. The CDR3 sequence: CASSVAYTGELFF. CDR3 DNA: TGCGCCAGCAGTGTTGCGTACACCGGGGAGCTGTTTTTT.

The gene calls are TRBV18 and TRBJ1-4; D not resolved. CDR1 KGHSH and CDR2 LQKENI come from the germline V gene. V lost 2 bases and J lost 5, with 9 bases in between. This CDR3 is built from 14 residues. This chain's CDR3 is CASSPFTENEKLFF. In DNA, the CDR3 is TGTGCCAGCTCACCATTTACAGAAAATGAAAAACTGTTTTTT.